Following are 3 T cell receptor beta chains from one sample sequenced in a study of beta chain features in type 1 diabetes. Study-wide points: Type 1 diabetes patients showed a moderate but significant shortening of TCRB CDR3s in all four CD4+ subsets.

Expressed TCRB transcripts got sequenced, as all isolated RNA was reverse transcribed. Clones were read by immunoSEQ multiplex PCR, and TCRdb kept only the in-frame ones, dropping some. The sample holds hundreds of thousands of clones; over 12% are singletons and the top ten take 0.035% to 0.045%. Their antigen targets remain unknown. What was sequenced was naive CD4+ T cells from blood. These receptors came from a man aged 18 to 30 with type 1 diabetes.

CDR3 DNA: TGTGCCACCAGCATCGACAGGGGGCGGGAGACCCAGTACTTC. Protein sequence: CATSIDRGRETQYF. The chain employs TRBV15 and TRBJ2-5; 10 nucleotides align to TRBD1. The CDR3 covers 14 residues. CDR1 is LNHNV and CDR2 is YYDKDF in the germline V gene (reference sequence). Trimming removed 4 bases from V and 5 bases from J; junction bases left unmatched: 4.

Points on this clone: The same CDR3 also results from other DNA sequences found in this sample. J is TRBJ2-7 and V is TRBV18, with TRBD1 matching over 7 bases. CDR3 length: 13 amino acids. Unmatched junction bases numbered 0, after V lost 1 base and J lost 3 bases. Germline V gene sequence: CDR1 KGHSH, CDR2 LQKENI. Here the CDR3 DNA reads TGTGCCAGCTCACCACGGGACAGCTACGAGCAGTACTTC. Translating it yields CASSPRDSYEQYF.

The gene calls are TRBV7-3 and TRBJ2-7, with D possibly TRBD1 on 6 matching bases. Trimming cost V 5 bases and J 2 bases, with 10 bases left between them. The CDR3 contains 13 residues. The germline gives CDR1 SGHTA, CDR2 FQGTGA. The CDR3 loop is CASSRTATYEQYF. The DNA for the CDR3 is TGTGCCAGCAGCCGGACAGCTACCTACGAGCAGTACTTC.